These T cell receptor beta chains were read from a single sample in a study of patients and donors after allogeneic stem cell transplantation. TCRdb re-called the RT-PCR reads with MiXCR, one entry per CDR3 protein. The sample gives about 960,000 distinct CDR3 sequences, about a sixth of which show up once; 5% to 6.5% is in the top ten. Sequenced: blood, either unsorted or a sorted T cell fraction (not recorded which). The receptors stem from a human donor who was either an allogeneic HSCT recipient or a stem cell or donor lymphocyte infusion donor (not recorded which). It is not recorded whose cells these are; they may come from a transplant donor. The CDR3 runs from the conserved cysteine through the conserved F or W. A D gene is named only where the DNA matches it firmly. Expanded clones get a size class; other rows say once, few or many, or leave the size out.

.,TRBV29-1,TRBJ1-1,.,TGCAGCGCATCGGCGGGGCGTAGGGAAGCTTTCTTT,CSASAGRREAFF
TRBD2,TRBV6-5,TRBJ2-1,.,TGTGCCAGCAGTTACTCGGCGGGGGGGGCTAATGAGCAGTTCTTC,CASSYSAGGANEQFF
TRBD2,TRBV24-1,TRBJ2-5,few,TGTGCCACCAGTGATTCGAGGACTAGCAGTGAGACCCAGTACTTC,CATSDSRTSSETQYF
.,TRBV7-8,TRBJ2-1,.,TGTGCCAGCAGCTTAGCCCCTGTAGGCAGTGGGGATGAGCAGTTCTTC,CASSLAPVGSGDEQFF
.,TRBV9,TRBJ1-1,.,TGTGCCAGCAGCGTATTTGGGGGCACTGAAGCTTTCTTT,CASSVFGGTEAFF
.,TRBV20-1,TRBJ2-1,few,TGCAGTGCCGAGCCTCTCGACTACGAATACAATGAGCAGTTCTTC,CSAEPLDYEYNEQFF
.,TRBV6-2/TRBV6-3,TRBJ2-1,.,TGTGCCAGCAGTTATTACGAGGGGTTCCGAAATACCTGGAGTAAAGAGCAGTTCTTC,CASSYYEGFRNTWSKEQFF
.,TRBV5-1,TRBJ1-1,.,TGCGCCAGCAGCTGGGGGTGGGGGCGCACTGAAGCTTTCTTT,CASSWGWGRTEAFF
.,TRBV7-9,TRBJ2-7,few,TGTGCCAGCAGCTTCGCTGCGGACTACTCCTACGAGCAGTACTTC,CASSFAADYSYEQYF
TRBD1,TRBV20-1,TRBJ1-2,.,TGCAGTGCTGCCCGGACAGGGGGTGGGACTAACTATGGCTACACCTTC,CSAARTGGGTNYGYTF
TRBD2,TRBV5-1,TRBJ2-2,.,TGCGCCAGCAGCTCGGGACTAGCGGGGCACACCGGGGAGCTGTTTTTT,CASSSGLAGHTGELFF
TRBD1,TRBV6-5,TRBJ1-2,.,TGTGCCAGCAGTTACACAACCGGGACAGGGGCCCTCTGGGGCGGCTACACCTTC,CASSYTTGTGALWGGYTF
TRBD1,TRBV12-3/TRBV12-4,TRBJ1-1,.,TGTGCCAGCAGACTCCTTCCGGGACAGGGGGTCGCTGAAGCTTTCTTT,CASRLLPGQGVAEAFF
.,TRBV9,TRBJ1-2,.,TGTGCCAGCAGCGTAGGAACAGGCTCTTACTATGGCTACACCTTC,CASSVGTGSYYGYTF
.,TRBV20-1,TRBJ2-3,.,TGCAGTGCTAGTCCTGAGCAAGATACGCAGTATTTT,CSASPEQDTQYF
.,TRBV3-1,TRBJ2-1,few,TGTGCCAGCAGCCAACTGAGACGGGCGTACTACAATGAGCAGTTCTTC,CASSQLRRAYYNEQFF
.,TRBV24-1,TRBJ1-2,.,TGTGCCACCAGTGATTTTCAGCAGGTCGATACCTATGGCTACACCTTC,CATSDFQQVDTYGYTF
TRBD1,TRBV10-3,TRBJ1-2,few,TGTGCCATCAGTGAGCCCGGGACAGGGCTAGGCTACACCTTC,CAISEPGTGLGYTF